The rows below give T cell receptor beta chains drawn from one sample of a study of blood T cell repertoires in COVID-19. TCRdb keeps only in-frame clones here, not all; method: immunoSEQ multiplex PCR. The sample lists about 180,000 clones, 85% to 90% occurring once. Sequencing was carried out using PBMCs or T cells enriched from blood (not recorded which). The receptors derive from a man aged 35-49 years who had recovered from COVID-19. The CDR3 runs from the conserved cysteine through the conserved F or W. A D gene is named only where the DNA matches it firmly. Clone size is not always given. Where it is, it says once, few, many or a class for expanded clones.

V gene	D gene	J gene	clone size	CDR3 protein	CDR3 DNA
TRBV7-2	TRBD1	TRBJ1-3	once	CASSLAATGQGIGNTIYF	TGTGCCAGCAGCTTAGCTGCTACAGGACAGGGGATAGGAAACACCATATATTTT
TRBV10-1	TRBD1	TRBJ2-1	.	CASSVETGDNEQFF	TGCGCCAGCAGTGTTGAGACAGGGGACAATGAGCAGTTCTTC
TRBV6-5	.	TRBJ1-2	.	CASRASHGYTF	TGTGCCAGCAGGGCAAGTCATGGCTACACCTTC
TRBV5-1	TRBD1	TRBJ2-2	few	CASSIRQGSQNGELFF	TGCGCCAGCAGCATCCGACAGGGAAGTCAGAACGGGGAGCTGTTTTTT
TRBV19	.	TRBJ1-5	once	CASNWRDGNNQPQHF	TGTGCCAGTAATTGGAGGGACGGAAACAATCAGCCCCAGCATTTT
TRBV7-2	TRBD1	TRBJ1-2	.	CASSLRQGRNYGYTF	TGTGCCAGCAGCCTCAGACAGGGGAGGAACTATGGCTACACCTTC
TRBV11-2	.	TRBJ1-1	.	CASSLHPNYEAFF	TGTGCCAGCAGCTTACACCCTAATTATGAAGCTTTCTTT
TRBV7-6	TRBD1	TRBJ1-2	.	CASSPEDRGYGYTF	TGTGCCAGCAGCCCCGAGGACAGGGGCTATGGCTACACCTTC
TRBV7-6	.	TRBJ2-7	once	CASSSAQGLDYEQYF	TGTGCCAGCAGCTCCGCTCAGGGACTCGACTACGAGCAGTACTTC
TRBV19	TRBD1	TRBJ1-1	.	CASSVSGTGGITEAFF	TGTGCCAGTAGTGTATCCGGGACAGGGGGCATTACTGAAGCTTTCTTT
TRBV5-1	TRBD1	TRBJ2-2	.	CASSSMGTGGIGELFF	TGCGCCAGCAGCTCGATGGGGACAGGGGGCATCGGGGAGCTGTTTTTT
TRBV6-1	.	TRBJ1-5	.	CASSEIFQHF	TGTGCCAGCAGTGAAATCTTCCAGCATTTT
TRBV5-1	TRBD2	TRBJ2-2	.	CASSSGDYTTGELFF	TGCGCCAGCAGCTCCGGGGACTATACCACCGGGGAGCTGTTTTTT
TRBV7-7	TRBD1	TRBJ2-2	.	CASSLTGFTGELFF	TGTGCTAGCAGCTTGACAGGGTTCACCGGGGAGCTGTTTTTT
TRBV27	.	TRBJ2-3	.	CASSEEGVRQYF	TGTGCCAGCAGTGAAGAGGGTGTTAGGCAGTATTTT
TRBV9	TRBD2	TRBJ2-1	.	CASSVGLADYNEQFF	TGTGCCAGCAGCGTCGGGCTAGCGGACTACAATGAGCAGTTCTTC
TRBV9	TRBD2	TRBJ2-1	.	CASSTQREGPYNEQFF	TGTGCCAGCAGCACCCAGCGGGAGGGCCCCTACAATGAGCAGTTCTTC
TRBV15	TRBD1	TRBJ2-1	.	CATSSADGTGGDNEQFF	TGTGCCACCAGCAGCGCCGATGGGACAGGGGGGGACAATGAGCAGTTCTTC
TRBV7-8	TRBD1	TRBJ2-1	once	CASSLGTGIHEQFF	TGTGCCAGCAGCTTAGGGACAGGGATCCATGAGCAGTTCTTC
TRBV18	.	TRBJ2-1	few	CASSPGQGGSSYNEQFF	TGTGCCAGCTCACCCGGACAGGGCGGGAGCTCCTACAATGAGCAGTTCTTC
TRBV30	.	TRBJ1-3	.	CAWSLSVGNTIYF	TGTGCCTGGAGCCTCTCCGTGGGAAACACCATATATTTT